Listed here are 3 T cell receptor beta chains from one sample, sequenced in a study of cytomegalovirus exposure and HLA in healthy donors. The PCR made use of 60 Vbeta and 13 Jbeta primers. Measured with immunoSEQ multiplex PCR; TCRdb has only the in-frame clones, and not every one. The repertoire holds some 110,000 clones, 75% to 85% seen once, with 2.5% to 3.5% in the top ten. Sequenced material: PBMCs. The receptors come from a woman aged 18-29 years in good health and CMV-seropositive.

This clone has just one count. The chain recombines TRBV9 with TRBJ1-1; no definite D call. The germline gives CDR1 SGDLS, CDR2 YYNGEE. Trimming removed 0 bases at V and 2 bases at J, with 8 bases between. This CDR3 is built from 14 residues. The DNA for the CDR3 is TGTGCCAGCAGCGTAGCGCCCAGAAACACTGAAGCTTTCTTT. Protein: CASSVAPRNTEAFF.

On this clone: One end of the junction fails to match germline, which may point to a read error. The CDR3 DNA sequence: TGCGACAGCAGCCAAGATACCGGGGCGGGGAACTCCTACGAGCAGTACTTC. Translating gives CDSSQDTGAGNSYEQYF. The chain has TRBV4-1 and TRBJ2-7; D is possibly TRBD2 (6 bases). Germline assignment: CDR1 MGHRA and CDR2 YSYEKL. The CDR3 consists of 17 residues.

The chain employs TRBV18 and TRBJ1-4; 7 positions agree with TRBD1. CDR3 length: 14 residues. V lost 6 bases to trimming and J lost 2 bases; unmatched junction nucleotides: 3. The germline CDR1 and CDR2 sequences are KGHSH and LQKENI. The CDR3 DNA follows: TGTGCCAGCTCCGTGACAGGGACTAATGAAAAACTGTTTTTT. Amino acids: CASSVTGTNEKLFF.